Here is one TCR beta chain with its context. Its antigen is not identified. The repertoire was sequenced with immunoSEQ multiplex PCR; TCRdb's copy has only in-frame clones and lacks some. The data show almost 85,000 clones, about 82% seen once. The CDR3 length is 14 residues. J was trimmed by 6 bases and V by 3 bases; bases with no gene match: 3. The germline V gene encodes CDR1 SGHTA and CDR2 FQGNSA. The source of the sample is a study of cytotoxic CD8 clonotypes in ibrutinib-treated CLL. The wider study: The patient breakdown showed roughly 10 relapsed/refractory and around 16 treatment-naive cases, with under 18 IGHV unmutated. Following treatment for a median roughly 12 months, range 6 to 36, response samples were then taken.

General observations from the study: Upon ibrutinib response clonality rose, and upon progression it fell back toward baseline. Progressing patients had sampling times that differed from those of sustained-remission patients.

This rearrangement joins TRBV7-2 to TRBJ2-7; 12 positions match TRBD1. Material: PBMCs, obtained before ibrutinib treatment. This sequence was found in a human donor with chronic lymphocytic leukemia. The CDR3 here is CASSFGTGGREQYF. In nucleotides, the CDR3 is TGTGCCAGCAGCTTCGGGACAGGGGGCCGCGAGCAGTACTTC.